The 13 T cell receptor beta chains below were found in one sample sequenced in a study of CD8+CD57+ T cells in acquired aplastic anemia. Profiling that covered TCR beta VDJ and CDR3 relied on genomic DNA as its template. TCRdb recomputed calls from the reads with MiXCR, one row per CDR3 protein. The sample lists tens of thousands of distinct CDR3 sequences; 76% were seen once. Sample: sorted CD4+, CD8+, or CD8+CD57+ T cells (not recorded which) from PBMCs. These TCRs come from a human donor in good health, serving as a control.

By share, this clonotype counts as medium-sized (0.01 to 0.1%). The chain is built from TRBV7-8 and TRBJ2-5; D is perhaps TRBD2 (5 bases). V shed 1 base and J shed 10 bases, with 16 bases lying between them. The CDR3 consists of 14 residues. Germline-derived CDR1 and CDR2 are SGHVS and FQNEAQ. The CDR3 region is CASSLGVGVGDQYF. Written as DNA, the CDR3 is TGTGCCAGCAGCTTAGGGGTCGGGGTCGGGGACCAGTACTTC.

This clonotype was seen a few times. V is TRBV24-1 and J is TRBJ2-3, with a possible D match to TRBD2 (6 bases). CDR1 and CDR2 (germline): KGHDR, SFDVKD. V shed 3 bases and J shed 5 bases, with 14 bases lying between them. The CDR3 has 15 amino acids. CDR3: CATSDPRGAGDTQYF. CDR3 nucleotide sequence: TGTGCCACCAGTGATCCGCGGGGAGCGGGAGATACGCAGTATTTT.

This chain uses TRBV7-6 with TRBJ2-1; D ambiguous. This CDR3 spans 12 amino acids. The V gene's germline CDR1 is SGHVS and CDR2 FNYEAQ. Trimming stripped 3 bases from V and 7 bases from J, with 7 bases between. CDR3 coding DNA: TGTGCCAGCAGCTTTGAAGGGAATGAGCAGTTCTTC. This translates into CASSFEGNEQFF.

The rearrangement joins TRBV19 to TRBJ1-6; D call uncertain. The germline gives CDR1 LNHDA, CDR2 SQIVND (reference sequence). The CDR3 consists of 14 residues. V lost 9 bases to trimming and J lost 3 bases, with 12 bases between them. CDR3 residues: CASSLVNYNSPLHF. The CDR3 coding sequence is TGTGCCAGCAGTCTGGTCAACTATAATTCACCCCTCCACTTT. The entire variable domain, with the rest obtained from reference TRBV19 and TRBJ1-6, is as follows: DGGITQSPKYLFRKEGQNVTLSCEQNLNHDAMYWYRQDPGQGLRLIYYSQIVNDFQKGDIAEGYSVSREKKESFPLTVTSAQKNPTAFYLCASSLVNYNSPLHFGNGTRLTVT.

Notes on this clonotype: At one of its ends the junction is not consistent with the germline gene, which may arise from a read error. DNA of the CDR3: TGTGCCAGCAGCTTGGGAAATTTT. Encoded protein: CASSLGNF. The chain has TRBV7-9 and TRBJ2-3; D uncertain. The germline V gene encodes CDR1 SEHNR and CDR2 FQNEAQ (reference sequence). The CDR3 is 8 amino acids.

This clonotype was recorded only once. This sequence joins TRBV19 and TRBJ2-2; D perhaps matches TRBD1 (5 bases). Deletions cut 6 bases from V and 4 bases from J, with 15 bases between. Germline V gene data show CDR1 as LNHDA and CDR2 as SQIVND (reference sequence). This CDR3 is built from 15 residues. CDR3 nucleotides: TGTGCCAGTAGCCTGATACAGGCTACCACCGGGGAGCTGTTTTTT. Residues: CASSLIQATTGELFF.

The chain employs TRBV19 and TRBJ2-2; D is possibly TRBD1 or TRBD2 (6 bases each). V was trimmed by 2 bases and J by 2 bases, leaving 12 bases between them. CDR1 and CDR2 (germline): LNHDA, SQIVND (reference sequence). The CDR3 covers 16 residues. The CDR3 bases are TGTGCCAGTAGTATACTACCGGGGGCTAACACCGGGGAGCTGTTTTTT. Its translation: CASSILPGANTGELFF.

The sample holds one count of this clonotype. V gene TRBV7-9 combines with J gene TRBJ1-5; no clear D gene. The CDR3 totals 13 residues. With 5 bases removed from V and 5 bases from J, the gap between germline ends came to 10 bases. Germline values: CDR1 SEHNR, CDR2 FQNEAQ (reference sequence). In DNA form, the CDR3 reads TGTGCCAGCAGCCCGGACCGGGATCAGCCCCAGCATTTT. This gives the protein CASSPDRDQPQHF. Full variable domain (remainder filled in from reference TRBV7-9 and TRBJ1-5): DTGVSQNPRHKITKRGQNVTFRCDPISEHNRLYWYRQTLGQGPEFLTYFQNEAQLEKSRLLSDRFSAERPKGSFSTLEIQRTEQGDSAMYLCASSPDRDQPQHFGDGTRLSIL.

The chain has TRBV15 and TRBJ1-1; D perhaps matches TRBD1 (5 bases). Trimming left V 5 bases short and J 4 bases short, with 11 bases between. The germline V gene has CDR1 LNHNV and CDR2 YYDKDF (reference sequence). The CDR3 runs to 13 residues. The CDR3 sequence: CATSPTVFTEAFF. DNA for the CDR3: TGTGCCACCAGCCCGACAGTTTTCACTGAAGCTTTCTTT.

This clonotype has a handful of counts. The rearrangement joins TRBV10-3 to TRBJ1-2; D is perhaps TRBD1 (6 bases). CDR1 ENHRY and CDR2 SYGVKD come from the germline V gene. The CDR3 is 13 residues long. V was shortened by 6 bases and J by 5 bases, with 13 bases between the two germline ends. CDR3 DNA sequence: TGTGCCATCAGCTTCGACAGGACATATGGCTACACCTTC. Its protein product is CAISFDRTYGYTF.

The genes are TRBV2 and TRBJ2-7, with unresolved D. The CDR3 spans 12 residues. V dropped 5 bases and J dropped 7 bases, with 12 bases sitting between them. Germline CDR1 and CDR2: SNHLY and FYNNEI. The CDR3, as DNA: TGTGCCAGCAGTCCCCGAAAATATGAGCAGTACTTC. Translated: CASSPRKYEQYF.

This chain links TRBV10-3 with TRBJ1-1; D gene ambiguous. The CDR3 sequence is 13 residues long. V gave up 6 bases and J gave up 5 bases, with 13 bases separating them. Germline V CDR1 and CDR2: ENHRY, SYGVKD. CDR3 sequence reads: CAISSRQLTEAFF. The DNA of the CDR3 is TGTGCCATCAGCTCCCGGCAATTAACTGAAGCTTTCTTT.

This clonotype has just a few counts. V gene TRBV29-1 combines with J gene TRBJ1-2; D remains ambiguous. Trimming shortened V by 1 base and J by 4 bases, and 7 bases separated the two germline ends. The CDR3 has 12 amino acids. Looked up from germline, CDR1 is SQVTM and CDR2 is ANQGSEA. CDR3: CSVEARLYGYTF. The CDR3 bases are TGCAGCGTTGAAGCCCGCCTCTATGGCTACACCTTC. The full variable domain, completed using reference TRBV29-1 and TRBJ1-2, is SAVISQKPSRDICQRGTSLTIQCQVDSQVTMMFWYRQQPGQSLTLIATANQGSEATYESGFVIDKFPISRPNLTFSTLTVSNMSPEDSSIYLCSVEARLYGYTFGSGTRLTVV.